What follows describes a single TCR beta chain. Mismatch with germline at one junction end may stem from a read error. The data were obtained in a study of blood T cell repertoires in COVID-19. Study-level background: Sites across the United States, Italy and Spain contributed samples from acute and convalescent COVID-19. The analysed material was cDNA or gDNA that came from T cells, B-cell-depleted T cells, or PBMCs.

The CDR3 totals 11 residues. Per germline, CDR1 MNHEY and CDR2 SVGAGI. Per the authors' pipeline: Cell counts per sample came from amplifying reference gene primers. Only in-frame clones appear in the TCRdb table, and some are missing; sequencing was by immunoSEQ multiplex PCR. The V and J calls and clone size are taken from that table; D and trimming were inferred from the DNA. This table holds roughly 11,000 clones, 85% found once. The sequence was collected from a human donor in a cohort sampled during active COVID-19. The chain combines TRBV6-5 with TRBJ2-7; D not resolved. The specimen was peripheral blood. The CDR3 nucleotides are TGTGCCAGCAGTAACTACGGCGAGCGGTACTTC. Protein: CASSNYGERYF.